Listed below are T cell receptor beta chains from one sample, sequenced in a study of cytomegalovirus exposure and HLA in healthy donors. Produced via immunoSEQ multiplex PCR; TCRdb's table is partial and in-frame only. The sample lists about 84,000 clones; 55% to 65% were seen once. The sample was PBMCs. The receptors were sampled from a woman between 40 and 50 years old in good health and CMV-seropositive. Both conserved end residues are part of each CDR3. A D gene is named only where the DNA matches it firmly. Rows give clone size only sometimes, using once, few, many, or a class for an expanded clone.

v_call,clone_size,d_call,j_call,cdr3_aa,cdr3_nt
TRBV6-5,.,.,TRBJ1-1,CASRRDRNTEAFF,TGTGCCAGCAGACGAGACAGGAACACTGAAGCTTTCTTT
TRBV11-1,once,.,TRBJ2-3,CASSLSEDTDTQYF,TGTGCCAGCAGCTTAAGCGAAGACACAGATACGCAGTATTTT
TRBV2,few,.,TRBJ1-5,CASSEDWTGNQPQHF,TGTGCCAGCAGTGAAGATTGGACGGGGAATCAGCCCCAGCATTTT
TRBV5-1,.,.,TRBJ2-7,CASSFTGYEQYF,TGCGCCAGCAGCTTTACAGGGTACGAGCAGTACTTC
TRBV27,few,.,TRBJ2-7,CASSSRGLAGEPDEQYF,TGTGCCAGCAGTTCAAGGGGGCTAGCGGGCGAACCGGACGAGCAGTACTTC
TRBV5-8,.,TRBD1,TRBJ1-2,CASSSRQGSYGYTF,TGTGCCAGCAGCTCCCGACAGGGAAGCTATGGCTACACCTTC
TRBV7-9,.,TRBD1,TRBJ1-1,CASSLERAGGTEAFF,TGTGCCAGCAGCTTAGAAAGGGCAGGGGGAACTGAAGCTTTCTTT
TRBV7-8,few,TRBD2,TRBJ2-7,CASSLAPSGTSYEQYF,TGTGCCAGCAGCTTAGCTCCTAGCGGGACTTCCTACGAGCAGTACTTC
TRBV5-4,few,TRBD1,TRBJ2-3,CASSLEQGTDTQYF,TGTGCCAGCAGCTTGGAACAGGGGACAGATACGCAGTATTTT
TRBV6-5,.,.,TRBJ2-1,CASSYDSPRDEQFF,TGTGCCAGCAGTTACGACTCTCCCCGGGATGAGCAGTTCTTC
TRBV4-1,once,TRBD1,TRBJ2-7,CASSQESGTGGDEQYF,TGCGCCAGCAGCCAAGAGTCCGGGACAGGGGGCGACGAGCAGTACTTC
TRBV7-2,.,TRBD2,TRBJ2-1,CASSLAEAGGRPFF,TGTGCCAGCAGCTTAGCGGAAGCGGGAGGGCGCCCGTTCTTC
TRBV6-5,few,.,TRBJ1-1,CASSYSVGVNTEAFF,TGTGCCAGCAGTTACTCCGTAGGAGTGAACACTGAAGCTTTCTTT
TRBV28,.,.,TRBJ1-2,CASNPPGRYGYTF,TGTGCCAGCAACCCACCCGGGAGATATGGCTACACCTTC
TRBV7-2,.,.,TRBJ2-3,CASSLYTLEGTDTQYF,TGTGCCAGCAGCTTATATACCCTAGAGGGCACAGATACGCAGTATTTT
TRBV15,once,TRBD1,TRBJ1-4,CATSGWDRRGEKLFF,TGTGCCACCAGCGGATGGGACAGGAGAGGTGAAAAACTGTTTTTT
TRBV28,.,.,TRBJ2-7,CASSEGGGAVYEQYF,TGTGCCAGCAGCGAGGGGGGGGGCGCCGTCTACGAGCAGTACTTC
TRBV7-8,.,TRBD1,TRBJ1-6,CASSYRQGQNSPLHF,TGTGCCAGCAGCTATAGACAGGGCCAAAATTCACCCCTCCACTTT
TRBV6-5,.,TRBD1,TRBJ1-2,CASSDRAGSTF,TGTGCCAGCTCCGACAGGGCCGGTAGCACCTTC
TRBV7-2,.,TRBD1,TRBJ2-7,CASSFRGQGPYEQYF,TGTGCCAGCAGCTTTAGGGGACAGGGTCCCTACGAGCAGTACTTC
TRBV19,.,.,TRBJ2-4,CASDDRKVAKNIQYF,TGTGCCAGTGATGACAGGAAAGTAGCCAAAAACATTCAGTACTTC
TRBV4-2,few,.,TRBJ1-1,CASTLEDRLNTEAFF,TGTGCCAGCACCCTTGAAGACAGGCTGAACACTGAAGCTTTCTTT
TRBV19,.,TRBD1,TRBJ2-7,CASSPTGQGRHEQYF,TGTGCCAGTAGTCCCACTGGACAGGGGAGGCACGAGCAGTACTTC
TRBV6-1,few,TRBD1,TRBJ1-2,CASSARDREGGGYTF,TGTGCCAGCAGTGCCCGGGACAGGGAGGGGGGTGGCTACACCTTC
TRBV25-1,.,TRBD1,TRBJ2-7,CASSSRTGGLGYEQYF,TGTGCCAGCAGTAGTCGGACAGGGGGACTCGGGTACGAGCAGTACTTC
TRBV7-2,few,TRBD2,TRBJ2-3,CASSLRGGSGITDTQYF,TGTGCCAGCAGTCTACGGGGGGGTAGCGGGATCACAGATACGCAGTATTTT